This TCR beta chain was captured by sequencing in a study of response to subunit inactivated influenza vaccine. With 5 bases clipped from V and 8 bases from J, the junction kept 17 bases outside the gene matches. Germline CDR1 reads MNHEY; CDR2 reads SMNVEV (reference sequence). The CDR3 is 17 residues long. Each CDR3 protein gets one entry after TCRdb re-called the RT-PCR reads with MiXCR. The table records 150,000 or so distinct CDR3 sequences, 9.5% to 13% of them present only once. The source of this sequence is a man aged 45-65 years who received an inactivated influenza vaccine. The sample was non-naive T cells sorted from PBMCs, taken about 40 days after vaccination. The chain joins TRBV27 to TRBJ1-4, with TRBD1 identical over 7 bases. CDR3 residues: CASSPTQFRQGGEKLFF. DNA for the CDR3: TGTGCCAGCAGTCCAACCCAATTCCGACAGGGTGGGGAAAAACTGTTTTTT.